This TCR beta chain emerged from a study of blood T cell repertoires in COVID-19. Study information: Samples representing acute and convalescent COVID-19 were sourced from the United States, Italy and Spain.

The CDR3 loop spans 12 amino acids. V was trimmed by 5 bases and J by 13 bases, leaving 20 bases between them. Germline V gene lookup returns CDR1 GTSNPN and CDR2 SVGIG (reference sequence). The repertoire was sequenced with immunoSEQ multiplex PCR; TCRdb's copy has only in-frame clones and lacks some. The table lists about 110,000 clones, approximately 80% of them singletons. The chain links TRBV30 to TRBJ1-2; the D is unclear. The receptor's source is a woman aged 60-70 years with acute or convalescent COVID-19. The specimen was peripheral blood. CDR3 nucleotide sequence: TGTGCCTGGGGCCCACGGACTATGGCTGGCACCTTC. Its translation: CAWGPRTMAGTF.